One T cell receptor (beta chain) is described in this entry. Per the original methods: For nucleated cells, counts were estimated from reference gene primer amplification. Data came from immunoSEQ multiplex PCR; TCRdb stores just in-frame clones and leaves some out. The DNA was the basis for D and trimming; V, J and clone size are from that table. This table holds tens of thousands of clones, 75% to 90% found once. The data stem from a study of blood T cell repertoires in COVID-19. Whole-study context: PBMCs, B-cell-depleted T cells, or T cells provided the cDNA or gDNA that made up the material.

The CDR3 covers 14 residues. V shed 0 bases and J shed 2 bases, with 6 bases lying between them. The germline V gene has CDR1 SGDLS and CDR2 YYNGEE. The TCR originated in a human donor with active COVID-19. The donor label of this sample is uncertain. The chain carries TRBV9 and TRBJ1-3, with D tentatively TRBD1 (6 bases). Source material: peripheral blood. CDR3 protein: CASSVGQAGNTIYF. Here the CDR3 DNA reads TGTGCCAGCAGCGTAGGACAGGCTGGAAACACCATATATTTT.